The entry that follows covers one T cell receptor beta chain sequence. This CDR3 comprises 14 residues. CDR1 and CDR2 from the germline V gene are LGHDT and YNNKEL (reference sequence). J lost 3 bases, V lost 1 base, and 2 bases had no gene match. Libraries were prepared by immunoSEQ multiplex PCR; TCRdb keeps only in-frame clonotypes and omits some of them. The data hold nearly 250,000 clones, with over 80% observed a single time. These data are taken from a study of blood T cell repertoires in COVID-19. For the study at large: From T cells, B-cell-depleted T cells, or PBMCs came the material, which was cDNA or gDNA.

Participants, about 18 to 90 years old, spanned 25 or so US areas. Assignment of participants to cohorts was predicated upon participant-reported clinical history. A case of COVID-19 had been met by exposed participants within 2 weeks before study entry. The clonotype comes from a man aged 50 to 59 who had been exposed to COVID-19. The gene calls are TRBV3-1 (or the pseudogene TRBV3-2) and TRBJ1-2, with TRBD1 identical over 7 bases. The sequenced sample consisted of PBMCs or T cells enriched from blood (not recorded which). The CDR3: CASSQAGGDYGYTF. As DNA, the CDR3 is TGTGCCAGCAGCCAAGCAGGGGGTGACTATGGCTACACCTTC.